This T cell receptor (beta chain) originates from a study of identical twins. Study findings and constraints: Excess twin sharing in beta out-of-frame sequences was weaker. Shared out-of-frame alpha sequences (those common to twins) showed excess low generation probability. Conclusions were based on cross-sectional statistical analysis, without following the same donors. Invariant T cells like MAIT and iNKT could partly confound the zero-insertion analyses.

The sample holds a few counts of this clonotype. Its specificity is unknown. TCRdb itself ran the 5' RACE reads through MiXCR, one entry per CDR3 protein. The data hold roughly 230,000 distinct CDR3 sequences, with about 8.5% observed a single time. CDR3 length: 15 amino acids. The V end lost 2 bases, the J end lost 4 bases, and 15 bases lay between the germline ends. This same sample was also taken into another study, of yellow fever vaccine responses in identical twins.

This TCR derives from a woman younger than 30 in good health. The sample comprised CD8+ T cells sorted from blood. The chain links TRBV12-3 or TRBV12-4 to TRBJ2-7; D uncertain. This CDR3 reads CASSLKGGVRYEQYF. The CDR3 DNA reads as TGTGCCAGCAGTTTAAAAGGCGGTGTGAGGTACGAGCAGTACTTC.